This T cell receptor (beta chain) was captured in a study of T cells after yellow fever vaccination. Findings and limits, study-wide: The appearance of a small share of clonotypes in both CD4 and CD8 compartments was observed. FACS-sorted repertoires might harbor abundant contaminating clonotypes from the bulk population.

Trimming stripped 2 bases from V and 3 bases from J, with 7 bases between. Germline CDR1 reads MNHEY; CDR2 reads SVGAGI. This CDR3 spans 14 amino acids. Synthesis of TCR cDNA relied on 5'RACE template switching, which attached a universal primer site and UMIs. Each CDR3 protein gets one entry after TCRdb re-called the 5' RACE reads with MiXCR. The sample includes approximately 160,000 distinct CDR3 sequences, about a tenth of them seen just once. Note on this clonotype: The antigen is not known.

This chain joins TRBV6-5 and TRBJ2-2, with D unclear. The sample here was CD8+ T cells sorted from PBMCs, taken 45 days after the yellow fever booster vaccination. The source of this sequence is a man between 18 and 29 years old who received the YFV17D yellow fever vaccine. CDR3 amino acids: CASSYGPDTGELFF. CDR3 DNA sequence: TGTGCCAGCAGTTACGGGCCCGACACCGGGGAGCTGTTTTTT.